A single sample is the source of the 23 T cell receptor beta chains below, sequenced in a study of regulatory T cells in long-lasting Graves disease. Arm-PCR of CDR3 regions and iRepertoire HTBI primers were used to build TCR beta libraries. Via MiXCR, TCRdb re-called the multiplex PCR reads, giving one row per CDR3 protein. The sample lists 550,000 to 650,000 distinct CDR3 sequences, about 15% occurring once. Time point indicated: newly diagnosed GD, antithyroid drugs for less than 3 months. PBMC RNA served as the TCR library source. These data are also associated with another study on T cells in Graves' hyperthyroidism and ophthalmopathy.

Sequencing used peripheral blood mononuclear cells (PBMCs), obtained at new diagnosis, from a patient treated with antithyroid drugs. These receptor sequences come from a man aged 18 to 30 with Graves disease.

The J gene is TRBJ1-6, the V gene TRBV27; 7 nucleotides agree with TRBD1. The CDR3 totals 16 residues. V lost 6 bases and J lost 4; bases outside the gene matches: 9. CDR1 is MNHEY, CDR2 SMNVEV, per germline (reference sequence). For the CDR3, the DNA is TGTGCCAGCAGCGGGACAGTTCTTGTTTATAATTCACCCCTCCACTTT. This gives the protein CASSGTVLVYNSPLHF.

The chain combines TRBV29-1 with TRBJ2-3; tentative D call: TRBD1 (6 bases). The CDR3 spans 13 residues. Looked up from germline, CDR1 is SQVTM and CDR2 is ANQGSEA. V lost 5 bases and J lost 4, with 13 bases in between. CDR3 sequence (DNA): TGCAGCGTTCGAACAGGGTTGGCAGATACGCAGTATTTT. Amino acids: CSVRTGLADTQYF.

There are a few counts of this clonotype. The chain combines TRBV2 with TRBJ2-7; D is possibly TRBD1 or TRBD2 (5 bases each). The V gene lost 1 base and the J gene lost 0 bases, with 10 bases spanning the gap. The CDR3 runs 15 residues. Germline CDR1 is SNHLY and CDR2 is FYNNEI. As DNA, the CDR3 is TGTGCCAGCAGTGAAGTTCAGGGACGCTCCTACGAGCAGTACTTC. This translates into CASSEVQGRSYEQYF.

This clonotype occurred many times. The V gene is TRBV29-1, the J gene TRBJ2-7; no firm D call. CDR3 length equals 13 residues. The V gene's germline CDR1 is SQVTM and CDR2 ANQGSEA. The germline V and J ends were trimmed by 6 bases and 0 bases, with 12 bases remaining between them. CDR3 nucleotides: TGCAGCGTGAAGACGGAAGACTCCTACGAGCAGTACTTC. As protein: CSVKTEDSYEQYF.

At least ten counts were recorded for this clonotype. The rearrangement links TRBV20-1 to TRBJ2-7, with 7 bases identical to TRBD2. Germline V gives CDR1 DFQATT, CDR2 SNEGSKA (reference sequence). The CDR3 runs to 15 residues. J was trimmed by 3 bases and V by 0 bases; bases with no gene match: 8. CDR3 bases: TGCAGTGCTAGAGATTCACAGCGGGGATACTACGAGCAGTACTTC. Its translation: CSARDSQRGYYEQYF.

This chain uses TRBV6-1 with TRBJ2-2, with D unresolved. The germline gives CDR1 MNHNS, CDR2 SASEGT. Trimming removed 6 bases from V and 7 bases from J, with 15 bases in between. The CDR3 consists of 14 residues. CDR3 amino acids: CASRDRAALGELFF. CDR3 sequence (DNA): TGTGCCAGCAGAGACCGGGCAGCCCTCGGGGAGCTGTTTTTT.

The rearrangement links TRBV20-1 to TRBJ2-5; 9 bases are shared with TRBD1. This CDR3 is built from 15 residues. In germline, CDR1 is DFQATT, CDR2 SNEGSKA (reference sequence). After removal of 0 bases from V and 2 bases from J, the junction contained 4 bases not matched to a gene. CDR3 coding DNA: TGCAGTGCTAGAGATGGCGGGACAGGGCAAGAGACCCAGTACTTC. Translating gives CSARDGGTGQETQYF.

This clonotype was seen a handful of times. The chain uses TRBV12-5 and TRBJ2-5; tentatively, D is TRBD1 (5 bases). This CDR3 has 14 amino acids. Germline loops: CDR1 LGHNT, CDR2 FRNRAP. The germline V and J ends were trimmed by 5 bases and 2 bases, with 12 bases remaining between them. CDR3 DNA: TGTGCTAGTGGTCAATCAGACAGTCAAGAGACCCAGTACTTC. This codes for CASGQSDSQETQYF.

This clonotype was seen at least ten times. An end of the junction differs from the germline gene, which may be a read error. This chain uses TRBV11-2 with TRBJ2-1, with D hard to call. The CDR3 runs to 13 residues. CDR1 is SGHAT, CDR2 FQNNGV, per germline. Here the CDR3 reads CASSLGVYNEQFF. The CDR3 DNA is TGCGCCAGCAGCTTGGGTGTTTACAATGAGCAGTTCTTC.

In the case of this clonotype: The CDR3 ends on some other residue instead of the conserved phenylalanine or tryptophan, so this is likely a read error. It is unclear where the CDR3 begins or ends on the DNA, so no DNA is shown, and the CDR3 is as TCRdb lists it. The gene calls are TRBV12-3 or TRBV12-4 and TRBJ2-3. The CDR3 is 11 amino acids in total, end residues counted. This CDR3 reads CASSLGYEQYL.

The chain combines TRBV27 with TRBJ2-7, with 11 nucleotides matching TRBD2. Per germline, CDR1 MNHEY and CDR2 SMNVEV (reference sequence). Germline trimming cut 7 bases from V and 6 bases from J; bases unmatched to any gene: 8. This CDR3 is built from 14 residues. The CDR3 protein is CASNPSGRYSEQYF. The CDR3, as DNA: TGTGCCAGCAATCCTAGCGGGAGGTATTCCGAGCAGTACTTC.

This clonotype was counted only a few times. The chain uses TRBV5-1 and TRBJ2-7; TRBD1 agrees at 7 bases. Germline V gene lookup returns CDR1 SGHRS and CDR2 YFSETQ. This CDR3 is 16 amino acids long. Losses at the gene ends were 2 bases for V and 5 bases for J; bases not matched to a gene: 13. CDR3 coding DNA: TGCGCCAGCAGCTTTTCCGGGACAGTCATTTCGAACGAGCAGTACTTC. It is translated as CASSFSGTVISNEQYF.

Only a few counts were recorded for this clonotype. V is TRBV3-1 and J is TRBJ2-2; 10 nucleotides match TRBD2. The germline V gene encodes CDR1 LGHDT and CDR2 YNNKEL (reference sequence). V lost 4 bases to trimming and J lost 4 bases; unmatched junction nucleotides: 9. This CDR3 spans 17 amino acids. The CDR3 nucleotides read TGTGCCAGCAGCCTATCGACTAGCGGGTGGGGCACCGGGGAGCTGTTTTTT. This translates into CASSLSTSGWGTGELFF.

This clonotype was observed many times. V and J are TRBV7-3 and TRBJ2-5; TRBD2 matches at 11 bases. This CDR3 is 18 amino acids long. Germline V gene lookup returns CDR1 SGHTA and CDR2 FQGTGA. Unmatched junction bases numbered 9, after V lost 1 base and J lost 2 bases. The CDR3, as DNA: TGTGCCAGCAGCTTAATCGGGGGTAGCGGGAGGGGGCAAGAGACCCAGTACTTC. As protein: CASSLIGGSGRGQETQYF.

The chain is built from TRBV5-4 and TRBJ2-1; 8 positions match TRBD2. Trimming took 3 bases from V and 7 from J; bases not matched to a gene: 3. CDR3 length: 13 residues. CDR1 and CDR2 from the germline V gene are SGHNT and YYREEE (reference sequence). The CDR3 here is CASSSAGANEQFF. CDR3 nucleotides: TGTGCCAGCAGCTCAGCGGGAGCAAATGAGCAGTTCTTC. The variable domain in full, completed from reference TRBV5-4 and TRBJ2-1, reads ETGVTQSPTHLIKTRGQQVTLRCSSQSGHNTVSWYQQALGQGPQFIFQYYREEENGRGNFPPRFSGLQFPNYSSELNVNALELDDSALYLCASSSAGANEQFFGPGTRLTVL.

This clonotype was recorded a few times. CDR3 DNA sequence: TGCGCCAGCAGCAGAGGGACTAGCGGGGGGGTCCAAGAGACCCAGTACTTC. This gives the protein CASSRGTSGGVQETQYF. The rearrangement uses TRBV5-1 and TRBJ2-5, with TRBD2 matching over 16 bases. Looked up from germline, CDR1 is SGHRS and CDR2 is YFSETQ. V lost 4 bases, J lost 1 base, and 4 bases stayed unmatched. This CDR3 comprises 17 residues.

In this sample, this clonotype turned up many times. V gene TRBV12-3 or TRBV12-4 combines with J gene TRBJ1-1; the match to TRBD1 covers 7 bases. CDR3 size: 16 residues. V lost 6 bases to trimming and J lost 2 bases; unmatched junction nucleotides: 12. CDR3 in DNA: TGTGCCAGCAGGCCCACGGGACAGATGACAAACACTGAAGCTTTCTTT. Encoded protein: CASRPTGQMTNTEAFF.

The chain employs TRBV20-1 and TRBJ2-2, with D unclear. The germline gives CDR1 DFQATT, CDR2 SNEGSKA (reference sequence). Trimming removed 0 bases at V and 1 base at J, with 3 bases between. CDR3 length: 13 residues. The CDR3 DNA sequence: TGCAGTGCTAGAGATCGGAACACCGGGGAGCTGTTTTTT. Translated: CSARDRNTGELFF.

This clonotype came up a few times. The rearrangement joins TRBV7-2 to TRBJ2-1; the match to TRBD2 covers 14 bases. CDR3 length: 16 amino acids. The V gene end was trimmed by 5 bases and the J gene end by 8 bases; junction bases not matched to a gene: 8. The germline gives CDR1 SGHTA, CDR2 FQGNSA. The CDR3 is CASSPSGLAGVDEQFF. The CDR3 coding sequence is TGTGCCAGCAGCCCCTCGGGACTAGCGGGAGTCGATGAGCAGTTCTTC.

This clonotype was seen only a few times. The chain combines TRBV4-1 with TRBJ1-2; 8 bases are a match to TRBD1. The germline gives CDR1 MGHRA, CDR2 YSYEKL. The CDR3 totals 14 residues. V trimming: 3 bases; J trimming: 5 bases; junction bases outside the gene matches: 5. This CDR3 reads CASSHGQGVYGYTF. CDR3 bases: TGCGCCAGCAGCCACGGACAGGGAGTATATGGCTACACCTTC.

This clonotype was seen ten or more times. The chain couples TRBV20-1 to TRBJ1-1, with a weak D call TRBD1 (6 bases). The CDR3 covers 14 residues. Between the trimmed V and J ends, which lost 3 bases and 0 bases, there was a span of 11 bases. Germline values: CDR1 DFQATT, CDR2 SNEGSKA (reference sequence). The CDR3 region is CSARRRGVNTEAFF. DNA for the CDR3: TGCAGTGCTAGGAGGAGGGGGGTGAACACTGAAGCTTTCTTT.

This clonotype was recorded at least ten times. The J gene is TRBJ2-5, the V gene TRBV20-1; either TRBD1 or TRBD2 may supply D (5 bases each). Germline values: CDR1 DFQATT, CDR2 SNEGSKA (reference sequence). Trimming took off 0 bases at V and 5 bases at J, with 19 bases between the two ends. There are 16 residues in the CDR3. CDR3 bases: TGCAGTGCTAGAGATGGGGGTGGGACCCTGACGGAGACCCAGTACTTC. It yields the protein CSARDGGGTLTETQYF.

In its sample, this clonotype was seen a few times. The chain uses TRBV20-1 and TRBJ2-1; TRBD1 matches at 10 bases. The CDR3 spans 14 residues. V shed 0 bases, J shed 9 bases, and the junction held 5 bases outside the gene matches. Germline V gene data show CDR1 as DFQATT and CDR2 as SNEGSKA (reference sequence). As DNA, the CDR3 is TGCAGTGCTAGAGAGGACAGGGGGTATAGTGAGCAGTTCTTC. Protein: CSAREDRGYSEQFF.